The 4 T cell receptor beta chains presented below share a single source sample, sequenced in a study of blood T cell repertoires in COVID-19. Libraries were prepared by immunoSEQ multiplex PCR; TCRdb keeps only in-frame clonotypes and omits some of them. The table lists roughly 160,000 clones, about 86% of them singletons. Input material: peripheral blood. The receptors stem from a man between 45 and 60 years old with active or convalescent COVID-19.

The J gene is TRBJ1-4, the V gene TRBV7-2; D is uncertain. CDR3 length: 14 residues. The germline V gene has CDR1 SGHTA and CDR2 FQGNSA. V was shortened by 5 bases and J by 4 bases, with 11 bases between the two germline ends. CDR3 sequence (DNA): TGTGCCAGCAGCATAGGACTGAGTAATGAAAAACTGTTTTTT. Protein product: CASSIGLSNEKLFF.

The genes are TRBV19 and TRBJ1-2, with D possibly TRBD1 on 6 matching bases. Trimming left V 5 bases short and J 4 bases short, with 17 bases between. This CDR3 spans 15 amino acids. Germline V CDR1 and CDR2: LNHDA, SQIVND (reference sequence). Written as DNA, the CDR3 is TGTGCCAGTAGTTCCACAAGAGGGGGTGCCTATGGCTACACCTTC. Translating gives CASSSTRGGAYGYTF.

The V call is TRBV11-3, the J call TRBJ2-7; possibly TRBD2 for D (6 bases). Trimming pared 5 bases from V and 2 bases from J, leaving 22 bases between. Germline-derived CDR1 and CDR2 are SGHNT and YENEEA. The CDR3 is 17 residues long. CDR3 DNA sequence: TGTGCCAGCAGCCGACAAATACAGCGGGTGGTGACCTACGAGCAGTACTTC. Translation: CASSRQIQRVVTYEQYF.

CDR3 DNA: TGTGCCAGTATGCTGACTTCCTACTCCTACAATGAGCAGTTCTTC. This encodes CASMLTSYSYNEQFF. This chain links TRBV19 with TRBJ2-1; D remains unclear. Germline CDR1 is LNHDA and CDR2 is SQIVND (reference sequence). This CDR3 is built from 15 residues. The V gene lost 7 bases and the J gene lost 0 bases, with 13 bases spanning the gap.